This T cell receptor beta chain was obtained from a study of shared T cell receptors in the human thymus. Germline trimming cut 3 bases from V and 8 bases from J; bases unmatched to any gene: 10. The CDR3 loop spans 14 amino acids. In germline, CDR1 is SGHDT, CDR2 YYEEEE. Clones were sequenced by immunoSEQ multiplex PCR, and TCRdb holds only the in-frame ones, with some missing. The repertoire includes 720,000 or so clones, roughly 88% of them detected once, and roughly 0.01% sits in the top ten. These data were also reused for a study on human thymus T cells.

V usage is TRBV5-6 and J usage is TRBJ1-2; 7 bases map to TRBD1. Sequenced material: thymocytes. The TCR was taken from a girl in the first two years of life with a congenital heart defect. CDR3 amino acids: CASSYPDRVGGYTF. In DNA form, the CDR3 reads TGTGCCAGCAGCTACCCCGACAGGGTAGGGGGCTACACCTTC.